Listed below are T cell receptor beta chains from one sample, sequenced in a study of blood T cell repertoires in COVID-19. Sequencing used immunoSEQ multiplex PCR; TCRdb keeps in-frame clones, though not all of them. Of over 45,000 clones listed, roughly four fifths were seen once; the top ten hold about 2%. Source material: peripheral blood. The receptors stem from a woman aged 55 to 70 with acute or convalescent COVID-19. Each CDR3 is given with its conserved first and last residue. A D gene is named only where the DNA matches it firmly. Expanded clones are given a class, and other clones once, few, many or no size at all.

TRBD1,TRBV19,-,TRBJ1-5,CASSPTNRGWSQPQHF,TGTGCCAGTAGTCCGACGAACAGGGGTTGGAGCCAGCCCCAGCATTTT
-,TRBV4-1,-,TRBJ1-1,CASSQRVMNTEAFF,TGCGCCAGCAGCCAGCGGGTTATGAACACTGAAGCTTTCTTT
-,TRBV19,-,TRBJ1-1,CASSFGNTEAFF,TGTGCCAGTAGTTTTGGCAACACTGAAGCTTTCTTT
-,TRBV30,-,TRBJ1-5,CAWSVQLGYNQPQHF,TGTGCCTGGAGTGTACAGTTGGGTTACAATCAGCCCCAGCATTTT
TRBD2,TRBV10-1,-,TRBJ2-4,CASSDRLAGGIGPAAKNIQYF,TGCGCCAGCAGTGACAGACTAGCGGGAGGGATAGGGCCGGCGGCCAAAAACATTCAGTACTTC
TRBD1,TRBV7-2,-,TRBJ1-1,CASGGGVNTEAFF,TGTGCCAGCGGAGGGGGCGTGAACACTGAAGCTTTCTTT
TRBD1,TRBV5-6,once,TRBJ1-1,CASSGTGHGTEAFF,TGTGCCAGCAGCGGGACAGGGCACGGCACTGAAGCTTTCTTT
-,TRBV11-2,-,TRBJ1-1,CASSLVRGGTEAFF,TGTGCCAGCAGCTTAGTGAGGGGAGGCACTGAAGCTTTCTTT
TRBD1,TRBV28,-,TRBJ1-2,CASLHGQGAIFYGYTF,TGTGCCAGTCTACACGGACAGGGGGCAATCTTCTATGGCTACACCTTC
-,TRBV4-2,-,TRBJ1-4,CASSQESGLGEKLFF,TGTGCCAGCAGCCAAGAATCAGGGTTAGGTGAAAAACTGTTTTTT
-,TRBV15,-,TRBJ2-7,CATSTTNPGQGGYEQYF,TGTGCCACCAGCACCACAAACCCGGGACAAGGGGGCTACGAGCAGTACTTC
-,TRBV7-9,-,TRBJ1-1,CASSFPQRRTYTEAFF,TGTGCCAGCAGCTTCCCCCAGCGAAGAACCTACACTGAAGCTTTCTTT
-,TRBV5-4,-,TRBJ1-2,CASSLGRDGLNGYTF,TGTGCCAGCAGCTTGGGTAGAGACGGACTCAATGGCTACACCTTC
TRBD1,TRBV30,once,TRBJ1-2,CAWSKAGGRYGYTF,TGTGCCTGGAGTAAGGCAGGGGGCCGGTATGGCTACACCTTC
-,TRBV5-6,-,TRBJ1-3,CASSLQGLPGNTIYF,TGTGCCAGCAGCCTACAGGGTCTTCCTGGAAACACCATATATTTT
-,TRBV7-9,-,TRBJ2-2,CASSFQQGPTGELFF,TGTGCCAGCAGCTTTCAACAGGGCCCCACCGGGGAGCTGTTTTTT
-,TRBV9,-,TRBJ1-2,CASSRGTSGYNPYGYTF,TGTGCCAGCAGTCGTGGGACTAGCGGGTACAACCCGTATGGCTACACCTTC
-,TRBV9,-,TRBJ1-1,CASSAQTGTEAFF,TGTGCCAGCAGCGCCCAAACAGGTACTGAAGCTTTCTTT
-,TRBV27,-,TRBJ1-4,CASTRGGFSEKLFF,TGTGCCAGCACCCGGGGGGGGTTTAGTGAAAAACTGTTTTTT
-,TRBV12-5,-,TRBJ1-2,CASGLGGPGIGYGYTF,TGTGCTAGTGGTTTGGGGGGTCCGGGGATAGGGTATGGCTACACCTTC
TRBD1,TRBV6-5,-,TRBJ2-7,CASSYLTGAYEQYF,TGTGCCAGCAGTTACTTGACAGGGGCCTACGAGCAGTACTTC
-,TRBV21-1,-,TRBJ2-7,CASSKEREHVEQYF,TGTGCCAGCAGCAAAGAACGTGAGCACGTCGAGCAGTACTTC
TRBD2,TRBV5-1,-,TRBJ2-3,CASSLILAGKSDTQYF,TGCGCCAGCAGCTTAATTCTAGCGGGGAAATCAGATACGCAGTATTTT
-,TRBV5-6,-,TRBJ1-5,CASSLSRNNQPQHF,TGTGCCAGCAGCTTGAGCAGGAACAATCAGCCCCAGCATTTT
TRBD1,TRBV28,-,TRBJ1-2,CASSLSARGLGYTF,TGTGCCAGCAGTTTATCAGCCAGGGGGCTCGGCTACACCTTC
-,TRBV15,-,TRBJ2-3,CATSSSGTDTQYF,TGTGCCACCAGCTCAAGCGGCACAGATACGCAGTATTTT
-,TRBV9,-,TRBJ1-1,CASSPHMGGNTEAFF,TGTGCCAGCAGCCCCCACATGGGAGGGAACACTGAAGCTTTCTTT
TRBD2,TRBV2,-,TRBJ2-3,CASSGRIRGGTDTQYF,TGTGCCAGCAGTGGCCGAATCCGGGGGGGCACAGATACGCAGTATTTT
TRBD1,TRBV5-1,-,TRBJ1-2,CASSLATGGDYGYTF,TGCGCCAGCAGCTTGGCGACAGGGGGGGACTATGGCTACACCTTC
-,TRBV14,few,TRBJ1-2,CASSQVTGTYGYTF,TGTGCCAGCAGCCAAGTTACAGGGACCTATGGCTACACCTTC
-,TRBV11-1,-,TRBJ1-6,CASSFQTSESPLHF,TGTGCCAGCAGTTTTCAAACTTCGGAGTCACCCCTCCACTTT
-,TRBV19,-,TRBJ1-5,CASSIVNNQPQHF,TGTGCCAGTAGTATCGTAAACAATCAGCCCCAGCATTTT
TRBD2,TRBV2,-,TRBJ2-3,CASSVAGVRDTQYF,TGTGCCAGCAGCGTAGCGGGGGTGCGAGATACGCAGTATTTT
TRBD1,TRBV5-1,-,TRBJ2-5,CASSLPWDRETQYF,TGCGCCAGCAGCTTGCCGTGGGACAGGGAGACCCAGTACTTC
-,TRBV11-2,-,TRBJ2-7,CASSLAGSYEQYF,TGTGCCAGCAGCTTAGCGGGCTCCTACGAGCAGTACTTC
-,TRBV5-1,-,TRBJ2-5,CASSLAGSQETQYF,TGCGCCAGCAGCTTGGCGGGTAGTCAAGAGACCCAGTACTTC
-,TRBV7-3,-,TRBJ1-2,CASSLMAFF,TGTGCCAGCAGCCTAATGGCCTTCTTC
TRBD1,TRBV27,-,TRBJ1-5,CASSTVGQGSNQPQHF,TGTGCCAGCAGTACCGTCGGACAGGGTAGCAATCAGCCCCAGCATTTT
TRBD2,TRBV11-3,-,TRBJ2-1,CASSGGRANEQFF,TGTGCCAGCAGCGGAGGGAGGGCTAATGAGCAGTTCTTC
-,TRBV2,-,TRBJ1-2,CASSEGSGSVQIYGYTF,TGTGCCAGCAGTGAAGGGTCAGGGTCCGTACAAATCTATGGCTACACCTTC
-,TRBV12-5,-,TRBJ1-1,CASGLGHLGSEAFF,TGTGCTAGTGGTTTGGGGCACCTAGGGAGTGAAGCTTTCTTT
-,TRBV7-9,-,TRBJ2-3,CATGGTDTQYF,TGTGCCACCGGCGGGACAGATACGCAGTATTTT
TRBD2,TRBV15,-,TRBJ2-3,CATRGAGGLTDTQYF,TGTGCCACCAGAGGGGCGGGAGGTTTAACAGATACGCAGTATTTT
-,TRBV7-8,-,TRBJ2-1,CASSFTGFPYNEQFF,TGTGCCAGCAGCTTTACAGGGTTTCCCTACAATGAGCAGTTCTTC
TRBD2,TRBV7-8,-,TRBJ2-5,CASSLGLAGPAQETQYF,TGTGCCAGCAGCTTAGGACTAGCGGGACCCGCCCAAGAGACCCAGTACTTC
TRBD1,TRBV2,-,TRBJ2-7,CASSGQGYSYEQYF,TGTGCCAGCAGTGGACAGGGGTACTCCTACGAGCAGTACTTC